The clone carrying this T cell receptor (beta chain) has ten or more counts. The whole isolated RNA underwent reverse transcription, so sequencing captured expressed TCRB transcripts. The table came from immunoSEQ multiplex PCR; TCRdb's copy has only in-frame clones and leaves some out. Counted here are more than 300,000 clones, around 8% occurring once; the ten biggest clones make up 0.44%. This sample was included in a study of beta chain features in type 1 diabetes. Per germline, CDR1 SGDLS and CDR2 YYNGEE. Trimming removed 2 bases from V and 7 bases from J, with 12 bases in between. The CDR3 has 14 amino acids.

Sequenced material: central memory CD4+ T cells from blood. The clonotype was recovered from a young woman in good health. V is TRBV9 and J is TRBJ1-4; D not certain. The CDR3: CASSVKSHPEKLFF. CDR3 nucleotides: TGTGCCAGCAGCGTTAAGAGTCATCCTGAAAAACTGTTTTTT.